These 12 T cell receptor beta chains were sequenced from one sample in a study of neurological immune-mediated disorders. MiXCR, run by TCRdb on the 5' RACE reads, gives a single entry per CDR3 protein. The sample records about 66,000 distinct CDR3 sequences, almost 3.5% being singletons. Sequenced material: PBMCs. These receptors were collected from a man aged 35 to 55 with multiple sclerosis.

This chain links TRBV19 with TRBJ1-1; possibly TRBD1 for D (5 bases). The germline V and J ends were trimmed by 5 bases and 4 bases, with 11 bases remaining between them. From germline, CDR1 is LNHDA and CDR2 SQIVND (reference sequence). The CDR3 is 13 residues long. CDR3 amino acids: CASSVGASTEAFF. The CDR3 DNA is TGTGCCAGTAGTGTTGGGGCCAGCACTGAAGCTTTCTTT.

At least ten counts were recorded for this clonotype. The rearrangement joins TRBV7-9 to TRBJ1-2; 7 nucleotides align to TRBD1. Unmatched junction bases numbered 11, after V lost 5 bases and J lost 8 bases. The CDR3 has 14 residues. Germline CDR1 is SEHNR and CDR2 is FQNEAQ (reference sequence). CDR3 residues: CASSPDREYDGYTF. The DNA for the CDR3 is TGTGCCAGCAGCCCAGACAGGGAGTATGACGGCTACACCTTC.

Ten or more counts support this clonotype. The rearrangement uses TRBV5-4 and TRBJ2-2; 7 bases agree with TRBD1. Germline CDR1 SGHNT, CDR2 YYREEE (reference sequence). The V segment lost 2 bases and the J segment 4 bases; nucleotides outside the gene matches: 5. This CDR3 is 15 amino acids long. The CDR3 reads CASSFEGAFTGELFF. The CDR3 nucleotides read TGTGCCAGCAGCTTCGAGGGGGCCTTCACCGGGGAGCTGTTTTTT.

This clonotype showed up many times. DNA for the CDR3: TGCAGTGCCGAGAGGCGGACTAGGAGGGGAGATACGCAGTATTTT. Protein: CSAERRTRRGDTQYF. V gene TRBV20-1 combines with J gene TRBJ2-3; 7 bases are a match to TRBD2. The V gene end was trimmed by 6 bases and the J gene end by 5 bases; junction bases not matched to a gene: 14. CDR1 DFQATT and CDR2 SNEGSKA come from the germline V gene (reference sequence). There are 15 residues in the CDR3.

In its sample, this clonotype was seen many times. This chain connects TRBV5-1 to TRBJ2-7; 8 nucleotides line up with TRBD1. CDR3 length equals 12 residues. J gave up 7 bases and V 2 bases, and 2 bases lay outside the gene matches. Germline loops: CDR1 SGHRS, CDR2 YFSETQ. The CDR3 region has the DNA TGCGCCAGCAGCTTAAGACAGGGGGAGCAGTACTTC. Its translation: CASSLRQGEQYF. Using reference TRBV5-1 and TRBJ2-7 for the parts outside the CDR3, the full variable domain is KAGVTQTPRYLIKTRGQQVTLSCSPISGHRSVSWYQQTPGQGLQFLFEYFSETQRNKGNFPGRFSGRQFSNSRSEMNVSTLELGDSALYLCASSLRQGEQYFGPGTRLTVT.

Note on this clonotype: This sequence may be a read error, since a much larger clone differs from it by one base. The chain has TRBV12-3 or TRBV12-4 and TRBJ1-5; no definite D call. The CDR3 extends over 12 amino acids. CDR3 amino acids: CAVKQGFQHQHF. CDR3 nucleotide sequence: TGTGCCGTAAAGCAAGGGTTTCAGCACCAGCATTTT.

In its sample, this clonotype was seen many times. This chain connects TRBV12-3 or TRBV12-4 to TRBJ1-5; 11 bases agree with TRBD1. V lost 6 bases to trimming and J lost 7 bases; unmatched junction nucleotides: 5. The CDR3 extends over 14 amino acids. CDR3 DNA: TGTGCCAGCAGGGGGACAGGGGGAGAGCAGCCCCAGCATTTT. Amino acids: CASRGTGGEQPQHF.

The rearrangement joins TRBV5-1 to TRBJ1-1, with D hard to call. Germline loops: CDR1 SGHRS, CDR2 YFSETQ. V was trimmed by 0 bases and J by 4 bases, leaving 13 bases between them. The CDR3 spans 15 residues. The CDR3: CASSLVGEGITEAFF. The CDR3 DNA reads TGCGCCAGCAGCTTGGTGGGAGAAGGGATCACTGAAGCTTTCTTT.

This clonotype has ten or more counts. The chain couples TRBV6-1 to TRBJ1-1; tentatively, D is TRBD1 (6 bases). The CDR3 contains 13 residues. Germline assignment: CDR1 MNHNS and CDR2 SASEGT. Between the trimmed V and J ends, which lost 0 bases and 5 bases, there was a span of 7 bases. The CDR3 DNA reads TGTGCCAGCAGTGAAGCAGGACAGACTGAAGCTTTCTTT. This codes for CASSEAGQTEAFF.

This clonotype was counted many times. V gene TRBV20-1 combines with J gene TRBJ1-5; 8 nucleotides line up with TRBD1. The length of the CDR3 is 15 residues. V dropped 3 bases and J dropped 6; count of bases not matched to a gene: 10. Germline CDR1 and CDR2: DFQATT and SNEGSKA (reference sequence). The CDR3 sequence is CSARDPGQGSQPQHF. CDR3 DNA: TGCAGTGCTAGGGACCCTGGACAGGGATCTCAGCCCCAGCATTTT.

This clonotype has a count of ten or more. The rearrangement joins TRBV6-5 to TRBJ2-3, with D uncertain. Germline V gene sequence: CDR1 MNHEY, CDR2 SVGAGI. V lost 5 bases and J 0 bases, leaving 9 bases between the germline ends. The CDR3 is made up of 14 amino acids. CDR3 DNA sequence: TGTGCCAGCAGTCGCCGTACAAGCACAGATACGCAGTATTTT. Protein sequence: CASSRRTSTDTQYF.

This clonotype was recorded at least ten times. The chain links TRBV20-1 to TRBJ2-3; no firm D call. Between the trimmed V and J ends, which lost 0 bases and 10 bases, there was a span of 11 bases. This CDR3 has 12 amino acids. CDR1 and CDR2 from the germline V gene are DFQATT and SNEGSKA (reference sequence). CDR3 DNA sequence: TGCAGTGCTAGAGATCTGACCCCTGCGCAGTATTTT. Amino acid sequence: CSARDLTPAQYF.